This T cell receptor beta chain was profiled in a study of shared clonotypes between healthy human individuals. Losses at the gene ends were 5 bases for V and 8 bases for J; bases not matched to a gene: 13. Germline V gives CDR1 SEHNR, CDR2 FQNEAQ (reference sequence). The length of the CDR3 is 15 residues. Findings and caveats of the study: Enrolling few donors narrowed the genetic and exposure-history diversity that was represented.

In its sample, this clone was seen once. Antigen unknown. Unsorted PBMC DNA underwent sequencing on ten immunoSEQ deep assay plates. The repertoire was sequenced with immunoSEQ multiplex PCR; TCRdb's copy has only in-frame clones and lacks some. The table shows fewer than 700,000 clones, with roughly 72% occurring only once. Only Caucasian adults living in Nashville, Tennessee made up the donor group. V and J are TRBV7-9 and TRBJ1-2; 8 bases match TRBD1. The specimen was PBMCs. This sequence originates from a woman aged 40 to 55 in good health. Some clones in this sample may be carry-over from other donors' samples. CDR3 in DNA: TGTGCCAGCAGCCACATCGCACAGGGGGGCGGAGGCTACACCTTC. Translating gives CASSHIAQGGGGYTF.